This passage covers 28 T cell receptor beta chains from one sample sequenced in a study of T cell responses to AZD1222 COVID-19 vaccine. Measured with immunoSEQ multiplex PCR; TCRdb has only the in-frame clones, and not every one. Among fewer than 150,000 clones listed, approximately 93% were seen once. The source was peripheral blood, collected on day 0 of AZD1222 vaccination. Source of these receptors: an adult in good health.

The chain carries TRBV15 and TRBJ1-3; the D is unclear. V was pared by 1 base and J by 0 bases, with 7 bases between. The CDR3 extends over 15 amino acids. The germline CDR1 and CDR2 sequences are LNHNV and YYDKDF (reference sequence). CDR3 DNA: TGTGCCACCAGCAGAGCGGGCTTCTCTGGAAACACCATATATTTT. Its protein product is CATSRAGFSGNTIYF. The full variable domain, rest sourced from reference TRBV15 and TRBJ1-3, is DAMVIQNPRYQVTQFGKPVTLSCSQTLNHNVMYWYQQKSSQAPKLLFHYYDKDFNNEADTPDNFQSRRPNTSFCFLDIRSPGLGDTAMYLCATSRAGFSGNTIYFGEGSWLTVV.

The J gene is TRBJ1-1, the V gene TRBV2; D is ambiguous. The germline V and J ends were trimmed by 10 bases and 1 base, with 13 bases remaining between them. The germline gives CDR1 SNHLY, CDR2 FYNNEI. This CDR3 has 13 residues. The DNA of the CDR3 is TGTGCCAACCGAGGAACAGCGAACACTGAAGCTTTCTTT. Its translation: CANRGTANTEAFF.

V gene TRBV5-1 combines with J gene TRBJ1-5; perhaps TRBD1 as D (5 bases). Germline lookup yields CDR1 SGHRS and CDR2 YFSETQ. V was shortened by 4 bases and J by 1 base, with 15 bases between the two germline ends. The CDR3 covers 16 residues. Here the CDR3 DNA reads TGCGCCAGCAGCCCGGGACTAGAGCGGAGCAATCAGCCCCAGCATTTT. Protein product: CASSPGLERSNQPQHF.

The gene calls are TRBV14 and TRBJ1-1; D not certain. The germline V and J ends were trimmed by 6 bases and 1 base, with 9 bases remaining between them. Per the germline V gene, CDR1 is SGHDN and CDR2 is FVKESK. CDR3 size: 13 residues. The CDR3 here is CASRKQTNTEAFF. The CDR3 nucleotides read TGTGCCAGCAGGAAACAGACGAACACTGAAGCTTTCTTT.

The V gene is TRBV5-4, the J gene TRBJ2-7; TRBD2 matches 8 bases. CDR3 length: 15 amino acids. Trimming removed 3 bases from V and 4 bases from J; junction bases left unmatched: 9. CDR1 and CDR2 (germline): SGHNT, YYREEE (reference sequence). The CDR3 coding sequence is TGTGCCAGCAGCTCCACGGGCAGCGGGAGTTACGAGCAGTACTTC. Its translation: CASSSTGSGSYEQYF.

The rearrangement links TRBV9 to TRBJ2-1, with D possibly TRBD2 on 5 matching bases. The CDR3 is made up of 15 amino acids. The V end was cut by 0 bases, the J end by 1 base, with 8 bases between. Germline CDR1 and CDR2: SGDLS and YYNGEE. CDR3 in amino acids: CASSVDAGSYNEQFF. As DNA, the CDR3 is TGTGCCAGCAGCGTAGATGCGGGTTCCTACAATGAGCAGTTCTTC.

V is TRBV6-2 or TRBV6-3 and J is TRBJ1-1; unclear D gene. Germline CDR1 MNHEY, CDR2 SVGEGT. The CDR3 extends over 15 amino acids. Trimming stripped 4 bases from V and 1 base from J, with 13 bases between. The CDR3 loop is CASSSERRRNTEAFF. In DNA form, the CDR3 reads TGTGCCAGCAGTTCCGAGAGACGAAGGAACACTGAAGCTTTCTTT.

CDR3 amino acids: CASSEGGEWAYGYTF. The CDR3 DNA follows: TGTGCCAGTAGTGAAGGGGGGGAGTGGGCCTATGGCTACACCTTC. The chain uses TRBV19 and TRBJ1-2; TRBD1 is a possible D gene (6 bases). The CDR3 has 15 residues. Trimming pared 5 bases from V and 4 bases from J, leaving 17 bases between. Germline V gene data show CDR1 as LNHDA and CDR2 as SQIVND (reference sequence).

The chain uses TRBV10-3 and TRBJ1-2, with TRBD1 identical over 7 bases. After removal of 6 bases from V and 2 bases from J, the junction contained 3 bases not matched to a gene. Germline CDR1 is ENHRY and CDR2 is SYGVKD. The CDR3 consists of 13 residues. The CDR3 region is CAIRTGENYGYTF. CDR3 in DNA: TGTGCCATCAGAACAGGGGAAAACTATGGCTACACCTTC.

The chain is built from TRBV7-6 and TRBJ1-2; D unclear. Germline V gene lookup returns CDR1 SGHVS and CDR2 FNYEAQ. CDR3 size: 16 residues. V lost 5 bases and J lost 0, with 16 bases in between. The CDR3 loop reads CASSTGQQYSNYGYTF. As DNA, the CDR3 is TGTGCCAGCAGCACGGGCCAGCAATACTCTAACTATGGCTACACCTTC.

The CDR3 DNA sequence: TGTGCCAGTAGCCCTTTGACGCGCACCGGGGAGCTGTTTTTT. It yields the protein CASSPLTRTGELFF. This rearrangement joins TRBV19 to TRBJ2-2; D is undetermined. Trimming removed 6 bases from V and 4 bases from J, with 12 bases in between. The CDR3 length is 14 residues. Looked up from germline, CDR1 is LNHDA and CDR2 is SQIVND (reference sequence).

Points on this clone: The same CDR3 is also encoded by other DNA sequences in this sample. The V call is TRBV7-9, the J call TRBJ1-1; no clear D. The CDR3 contains 13 residues. Germline values: CDR1 SEHNR, CDR2 FQNEAQ (reference sequence). Trimming removed 1 base from V and 0 bases from J, with 3 bases in between. CDR3 DNA: TGTGCCAGCAGCTTAGACGTGAACACTGAAGCTTTCTTT. It codes for CASSLDVNTEAFF.

The rearrangement uses TRBV18 and TRBJ1-2, with 9 bases lining up with TRBD1. The junction had 7 bases not matched to a gene; V was cut back by 1 base and J by 1 base. This CDR3 is 17 amino acids long. CDR1 and CDR2 from the germline V gene are KGHSH and LQKENI. CDR3 sequence (DNA): TGTGCCAGCTCACCACGGCCCGGGACAGGGAGTAACTATGGCTACACCTTC. Translating it yields CASSPRPGTGSNYGYTF.

This clone appeared a few times. The chain recombines TRBV28 with TRBJ1-5; 8 nucleotides match TRBD1. The junction had 9 bases not matched to a gene; V was cut back by 6 bases and J by 5 bases. Germline V gives CDR1 MDHEN, CDR2 SYDVKM. The length of the CDR3 is 15 residues. The CDR3 region has the DNA TGTGCCAGCAGCCAGCGACAGGGGTCCGATCAGCCCCAGCATTTT. Protein product: CASSQRQGSDQPQHF. Full variable domain (rest looked up from reference TRBV28 and TRBJ1-5): DVKVTQSSRYLVKRTGEKVFLECVQDMDHENMFWYRQDPGLGLRLIYFSYDVKMKEKGDIPEGYSVSREKKERFSLILESASTNQTSMYLCASSQRQGSDQPQHFGDGTRLSIL.

This clone was picked up one time. This chain links TRBV30 with TRBJ2-7, with TRBD1 matching 7 bases. The CDR3 is made up of 14 amino acids. V trimming: 5 bases; J trimming: 1 base; junction bases outside the gene matches: 8. Germline V gene sequence: CDR1 GTSNPN, CDR2 SVGIG (reference sequence). DNA of the CDR3: TGTGCCTGGGGCACCGGGACAGCATCCTACGAGCAGTACTTC. It translates to CAWGTGTASYEQYF.

The chain has TRBV5-1 and TRBJ1-2; no clear D. Germline-derived CDR1 and CDR2 are SGHRS and YFSETQ. The CDR3 runs 14 residues. Trimming took off 5 bases at V and 2 bases at J, with 13 bases between the two ends. The CDR3 coding sequence is TGCGCCAGCAGTTTCCGGGATACCAACTATGGCTACACCTTC. Translated, it gives CASSFRDTNYGYTF. Looking up the rest from reference TRBV5-1 and TRBJ1-2 gives the full variable domain: KAGVTQTPRYLIKTRGQQVTLSCSPISGHRSVSWYQQTPGQGLQFLFEYFSETQRNKGNFPGRFSGRQFSNSRSEMNVSTLELGDSALYLCASSFRDTNYGYTFGSGTRLTVV.

V usage is TRBV29-1 and J usage is TRBJ2-5; D remains ambiguous. The CDR3 covers 14 residues. Deletions cut 5 bases from V and 2 bases from J, with 15 bases between. Germline loops: CDR1 SQVTM, CDR2 ANQGSEA. In DNA form, the CDR3 reads TGCAGCGTTCTCCTGGCCGGACGACAAGAGACCCAGTACTTC. It encodes CSVLLAGRQETQYF. The whole variable domain, filled in from reference TRBV29-1 and TRBJ2-5, reads SAVISQKPSRDICQRGTSLTIQCQVDSQVTMMFWYRQQPGQSLTLIATANQGSEATYESGFVIDKFPISRPNLTFSTLTVSNMSPEDSSIYLCSVLLAGRQETQYFGPGTRLLVL.

This rearrangement joins TRBV2 to TRBJ2-6; no clear D. CDR1 and CDR2 (germline): SNHLY, FYNNEI. Trimming shortened V by 7 bases and J by 0 bases, and 7 bases separated the two germline ends. The CDR3 totals 14 residues. In DNA form, the CDR3 reads TGTGCCAGCAAGTCAAGCTCTGGGGCCAACGTCCTGACTTTC. It translates to CASKSSSGANVLTF.

This clone was observed once. This chain connects TRBV28 to TRBJ2-2; D gene ambiguous. Germline CDR1 reads MDHEN; CDR2 reads SYDVKM. The CDR3 runs 11 residues. With 8 bases removed from V and 6 bases from J, the gap between germline ends came to 7 bases. CDR3 sequence (DNA): TGTGCCAGCTACAACTCCGGGGAGCTGTTTTTT. Its translation is CASYNSGELFF.

V gene TRBV28 combines with J gene TRBJ1-3, with a possible D match to TRBD1 (6 bases). CDR1 and CDR2 from the germline V gene are MDHEN and SYDVKM. The CDR3 runs 13 residues. The V end was cut by 2 bases, the J end by 7 bases, with 9 bases between. The CDR3 DNA is TGTGCCAGCAGTTTAGACAGGTCGAACACCATATATTTT. Translated, it gives CASSLDRSNTIYF.

V and J are TRBV15 and TRBJ2-7, with D perhaps matching TRBD1 (6 bases). There are 16 residues in the CDR3. The germline V gene has CDR1 LNHNV and CDR2 YYDKDF (reference sequence). V was clipped by 0 bases and J by 3 bases, with 15 bases between them. The DNA for the CDR3 is TGTGCCACCAGCAGAGAGTACCCCGGGACAATCTACGAGCAGTACTTC. Its protein is CATSREYPGTIYEQYF.

The chain is built from TRBV20-1 and TRBJ1-2; D gene unclear. V was cut by 0 bases and J by 6 bases, with 5 bases left in between. Germline V gene data show CDR1 as DFQATT and CDR2 as SNEGSKA (reference sequence). CDR3 length: 11 residues. The CDR3 coding sequence is TGCAGTGCTAGAGATGTGAATGGCTACACCTTC. It yields the protein CSARDVNGYTF.

The rearrangement joins TRBV27 to TRBJ1-2; TRBD1 matches 11 bases. The CDR3 spans 16 residues. Trimming took 6 bases from V and 8 from J; bases not matched to a gene: 14. Looked up from germline, CDR1 is MNHEY and CDR2 is SMNVEV (reference sequence). The CDR3, as DNA: TGTGCCAGCAGCATGAGGGGGACAGGGGGAGGTAAGGGCTACACCTTC. Translating it yields CASSMRGTGGGKGYTF.

In DNA, the CDR3 is TGTGCCAGCGGTCGCACACCCTTCTATGGCTACACCTTC. It is translated as CASGRTPFYGYTF. This rearrangement joins TRBV2 to TRBJ1-2; D not certain. V was cut by 8 bases and J by 4 bases, with 14 bases left in between. Germline CDR1 and CDR2: SNHLY and FYNNEI. This CDR3 spans 13 amino acids.

This chain joins TRBV5-5 and TRBJ1-1; a possible D gene is TRBD1 (5 bases). The CDR3 runs to 14 residues. Germline V gene data show CDR1 as SGHKS and CDR2 as YYEKEE (reference sequence). V was clipped by 0 bases and J by 10 bases, with 16 bases between them. This chain's CDR3 is CASSLGRGAGTAFF. The CDR3 DNA sequence: TGTGCCAGCAGCTTGGGGCGGGGCGCGGGAACAGCTTTCTTT.

This chain joins TRBV25-1 and TRBJ1-1; D is ambiguous. In germline, CDR1 is MGHDK, CDR2 SYGVNS. This CDR3 has 13 amino acids. Trimming took 6 bases from V and 3 from J, leaving 11 bases between them. The CDR3 nucleotides are TGTGCCAGCAGCCTTAATGTGGACACTGAAGCTTTCTTT. It is translated as CASSLNVDTEAFF.

The chain joins TRBV29-1 to TRBJ1-6, with D perhaps matching TRBD1 (5 bases). Germline V gene lookup returns CDR1 SQVTM and CDR2 ANQGSEA. The length of the CDR3 is 14 residues. The V gene lost 4 bases and the J gene lost 8 bases, with 15 bases spanning the gap. The CDR3, as DNA: TGCAGCGTTGCTGAGGGGTCGCCGGATTCACCCCTCCACTTT. It encodes CSVAEGSPDSPLHF.

This chain links TRBV7-7 with TRBJ2-7, with D possibly TRBD2 on 6 matching bases. CDR1 is SSHAT and CDR2 is FNYEAQ in the germline V gene (reference sequence). CDR3 length: 16 amino acids. V lost 5 bases, J lost 3 bases, and 20 bases lay in between. The CDR3 here is CASSAGHRRRVYEQYF. The CDR3 DNA is TGTGCCAGCAGCGCGGGGCATCGGAGACGAGTCTACGAGCAGTACTTC.